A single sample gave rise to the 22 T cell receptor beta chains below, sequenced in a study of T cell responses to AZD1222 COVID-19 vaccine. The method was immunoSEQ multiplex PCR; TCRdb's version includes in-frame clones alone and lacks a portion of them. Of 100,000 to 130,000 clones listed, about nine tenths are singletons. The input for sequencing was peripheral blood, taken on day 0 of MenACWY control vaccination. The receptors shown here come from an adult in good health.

The CDR3 loop is CASRGGGSTGELFF. The DNA for the CDR3 is TGTGCCAGTAGGGGGGGCGGGAGCACCGGGGAGCTGTTTTTT. The chain employs TRBV19 and TRBJ2-2; D perhaps matches TRBD2 (7 bases). This CDR3 contains 14 residues. The germline V and J ends were trimmed by 6 bases and 4 bases, with 12 bases remaining between them. Germline assignment: CDR1 LNHDA and CDR2 SQIVND (reference sequence). Combining the CDR3 with reference TRBV19 and TRBJ2-2 gives the whole variable domain DGGITQSPKYLFRKEGQNVTLSCEQNLNHDAMYWYRQDPGQGLRLIYYSQIVNDFQKGDIAEGYSVSREKKESFPLTVTSAQKNPTAFYLCASRGGGSTGELFFGEGSRLTVL.

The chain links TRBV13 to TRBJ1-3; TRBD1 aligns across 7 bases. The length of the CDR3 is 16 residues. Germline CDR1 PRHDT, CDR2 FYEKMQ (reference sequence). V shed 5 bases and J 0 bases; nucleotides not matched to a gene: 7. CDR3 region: CASSGRGQSSGNTIYF. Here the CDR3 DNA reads TGTGCCAGCAGCGGAAGGGGACAGTCCTCTGGAAACACCATATATTTT.

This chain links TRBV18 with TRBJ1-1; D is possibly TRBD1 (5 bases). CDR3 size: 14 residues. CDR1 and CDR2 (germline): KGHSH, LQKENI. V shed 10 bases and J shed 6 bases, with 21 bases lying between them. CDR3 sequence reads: CATMGSQGWSEAFF. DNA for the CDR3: TGTGCCACCATGGGGTCGCAGGGCTGGTCTGAAGCTTTCTTT.

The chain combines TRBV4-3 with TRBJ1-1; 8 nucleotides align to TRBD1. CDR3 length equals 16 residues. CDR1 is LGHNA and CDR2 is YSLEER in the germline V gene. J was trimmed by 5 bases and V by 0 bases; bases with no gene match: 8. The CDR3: CASSQELSRGRTEAFF. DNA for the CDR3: TGCGCCAGCAGCCAAGAACTCAGCAGGGGGCGAACTGAAGCTTTCTTT.

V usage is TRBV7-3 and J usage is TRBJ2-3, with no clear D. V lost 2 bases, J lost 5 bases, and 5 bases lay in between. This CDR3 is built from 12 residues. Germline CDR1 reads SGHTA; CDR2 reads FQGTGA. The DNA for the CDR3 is TGTGCCAGCAGCTTATACGGAGATACGCAGTATTTT. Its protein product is CASSLYGDTQYF.

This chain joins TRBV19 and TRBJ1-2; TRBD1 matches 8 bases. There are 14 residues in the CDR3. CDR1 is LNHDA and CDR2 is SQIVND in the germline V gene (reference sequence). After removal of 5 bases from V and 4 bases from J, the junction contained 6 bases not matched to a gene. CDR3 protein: CASSSTGEGYGYTF. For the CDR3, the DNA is TGTGCCAGTAGTTCGACAGGGGAGGGCTATGGCTACACCTTC.

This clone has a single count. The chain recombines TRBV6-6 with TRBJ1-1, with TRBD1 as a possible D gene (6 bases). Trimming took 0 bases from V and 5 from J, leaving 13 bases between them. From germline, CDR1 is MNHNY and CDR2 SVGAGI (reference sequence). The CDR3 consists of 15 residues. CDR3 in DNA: TGTGCCAGCAGTTACTCGGGGGGGGCCGAGACTGAAGCTTTCTTT. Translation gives CASSYSGGAETEAFF.

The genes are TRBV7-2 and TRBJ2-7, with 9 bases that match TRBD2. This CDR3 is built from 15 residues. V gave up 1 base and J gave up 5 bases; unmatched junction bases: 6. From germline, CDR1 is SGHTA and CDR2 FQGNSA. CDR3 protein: CASSLGGGAFHEQYF. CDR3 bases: TGTGCCAGCAGCTTAGGCGGGGGGGCCTTCCACGAGCAGTACTTC.

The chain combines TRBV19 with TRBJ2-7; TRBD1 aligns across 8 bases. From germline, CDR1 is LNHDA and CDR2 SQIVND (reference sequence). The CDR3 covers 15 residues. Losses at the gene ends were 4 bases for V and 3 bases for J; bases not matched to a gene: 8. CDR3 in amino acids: CASSTFGQGSYEQYF. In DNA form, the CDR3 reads TGTGCCAGTAGTACCTTCGGACAGGGTAGCTACGAGCAGTACTTC.

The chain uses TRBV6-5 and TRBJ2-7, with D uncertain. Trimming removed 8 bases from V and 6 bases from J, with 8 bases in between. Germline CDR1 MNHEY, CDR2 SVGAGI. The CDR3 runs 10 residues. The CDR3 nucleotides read TGTGCCAGCGGGTTGGGCGAGCAGTACTTC. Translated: CASGLGEQYF.

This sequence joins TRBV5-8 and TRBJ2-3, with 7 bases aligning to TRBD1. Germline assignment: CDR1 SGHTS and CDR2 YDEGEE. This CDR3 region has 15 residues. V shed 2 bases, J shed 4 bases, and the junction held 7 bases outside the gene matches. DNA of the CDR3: TGTGCCAGCAGCTTCACAGGGGTACTCTCAGATACGCAGTATTTT. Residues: CASSFTGVLSDTQYF.

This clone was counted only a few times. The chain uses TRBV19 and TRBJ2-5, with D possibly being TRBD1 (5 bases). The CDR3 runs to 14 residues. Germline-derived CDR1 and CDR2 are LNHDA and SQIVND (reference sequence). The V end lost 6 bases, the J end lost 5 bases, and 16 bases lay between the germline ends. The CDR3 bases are TGTGCCAGTAGCAGGGCCCCGATGGGTGAGACCCAGTACTTC. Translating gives CASSRAPMGETQYF.

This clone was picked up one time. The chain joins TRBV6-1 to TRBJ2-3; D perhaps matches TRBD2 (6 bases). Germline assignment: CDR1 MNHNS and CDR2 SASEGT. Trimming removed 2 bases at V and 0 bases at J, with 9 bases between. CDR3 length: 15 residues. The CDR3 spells CASSERRGSTDTQYF. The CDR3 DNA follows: TGTGCCAGCAGTGAAAGGAGGGGTAGCACAGATACGCAGTATTTT.

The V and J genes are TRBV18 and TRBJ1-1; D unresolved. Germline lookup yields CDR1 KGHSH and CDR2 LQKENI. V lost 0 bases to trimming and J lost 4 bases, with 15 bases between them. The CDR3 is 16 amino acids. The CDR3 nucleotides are TGTGCCAGCTCACCACCGGTTTCCCGGCGGCCCACTGAAGCTTTCTTT. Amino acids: CASSPPVSRRPTEAFF.

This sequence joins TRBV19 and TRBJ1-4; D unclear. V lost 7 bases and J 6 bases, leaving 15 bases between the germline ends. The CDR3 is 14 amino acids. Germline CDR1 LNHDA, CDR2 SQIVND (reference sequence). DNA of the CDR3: TGTGCCAGTAATACGGGAGTTAGGGATGAAAAACTGTTTTTT. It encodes CASNTGVRDEKLFF.

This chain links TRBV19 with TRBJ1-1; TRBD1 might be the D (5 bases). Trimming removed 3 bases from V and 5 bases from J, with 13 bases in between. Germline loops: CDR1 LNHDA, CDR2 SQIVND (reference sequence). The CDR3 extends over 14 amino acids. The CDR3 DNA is TGTGCCAGTAGTATGGACTCAGGGAGAACTGAAGCTTTCTTT. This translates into CASSMDSGRTEAFF.

In nucleotides, the CDR3 is TGTGCCAGCAGCCAAGATACAGGGGGCAGGCAGCCCCAGCATTTT. Protein sequence: CASSQDTGGRQPQHF. This sequence joins TRBV3-1 (or the pseudogene TRBV3-2) and TRBJ1-5; 9 positions agree with TRBD1. Per the germline V gene, CDR1 is LGHDT and CDR2 is YNNKEL (reference sequence). The CDR3 totals 15 residues. Unmatched junction bases numbered 4, after V lost 0 bases and J lost 7 bases.

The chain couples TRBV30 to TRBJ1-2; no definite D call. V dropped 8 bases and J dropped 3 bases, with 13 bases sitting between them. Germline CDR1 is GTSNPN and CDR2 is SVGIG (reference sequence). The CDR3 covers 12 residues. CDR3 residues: CATPTLYYGYTF. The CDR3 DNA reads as TGTGCCACCCCCACTCTTTACTATGGCTACACCTTC.

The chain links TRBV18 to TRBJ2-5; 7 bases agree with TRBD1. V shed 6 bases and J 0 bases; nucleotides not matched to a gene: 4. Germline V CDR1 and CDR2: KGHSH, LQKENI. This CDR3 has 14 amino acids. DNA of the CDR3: TGTGCCAGCTCCCTCAGGGGGTACCAAGAGACCCAGTACTTC. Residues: CASSLRGYQETQYF.

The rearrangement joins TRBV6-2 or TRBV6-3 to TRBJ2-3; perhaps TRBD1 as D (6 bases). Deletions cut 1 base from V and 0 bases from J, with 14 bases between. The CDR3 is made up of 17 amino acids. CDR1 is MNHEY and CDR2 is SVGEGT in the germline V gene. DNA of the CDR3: TGTGCCAGCAGTTACTTTCCAGGGGAAACTAGCACAGATACGCAGTATTTT. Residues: CASSYFPGETSTDTQYF.

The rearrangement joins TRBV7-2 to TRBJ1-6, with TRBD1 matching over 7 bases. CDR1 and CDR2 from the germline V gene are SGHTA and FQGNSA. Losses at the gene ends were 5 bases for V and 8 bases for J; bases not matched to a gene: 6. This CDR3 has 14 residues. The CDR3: CASSRGTEDSPLHF. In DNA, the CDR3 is TGTGCCAGCAGCCGCGGGACAGAAGATTCACCCCTCCACTTT. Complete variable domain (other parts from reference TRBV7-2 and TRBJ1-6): GAGVSQSPSNKVTEKGKDVELRCDPISGHTALYWYRQSLGQGLEFLIYFQGNSAPDKSGLPSDRFSAERTGGSVSTLTIQRTQQEDSAVYLCASSRGTEDSPLHFGNGTRLTVT.

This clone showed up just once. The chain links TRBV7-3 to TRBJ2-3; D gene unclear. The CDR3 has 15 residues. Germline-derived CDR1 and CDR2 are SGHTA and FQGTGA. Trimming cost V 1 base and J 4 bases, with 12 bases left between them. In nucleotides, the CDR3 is TGTGCCAGCAGCTTAAGTCCTACCCTCCCAGATACGCAGTATTTT. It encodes CASSLSPTLPDTQYF.